These 15 T cell receptor beta chains share one sample of origin, sequenced in a study of blood T cell repertoires in COVID-19. The method was immunoSEQ multiplex PCR; TCRdb's version includes in-frame clones alone and lacks a portion of them. This sample carries a few hundred thousand clones, 85% to 90% of them seen once, and the ten largest clones take 5.5% to 8%. The sample comprised peripheral blood. These receptors originate from a man aged 55 to 70 who had recovered from COVID-19.

This chain connects TRBV30 to TRBJ1-3; 10 nucleotides line up with TRBD1. J gave up 7 bases and V 5 bases, and 5 bases lay outside the gene matches. Germline CDR1 and CDR2: GTSNPN and SVGIG (reference sequence). The CDR3 length is 13 residues. The CDR3 is CAWDPDRGNTIYF. CDR3 DNA sequence: TGTGCCTGGGACCCGGACAGGGGGAACACCATATATTTT.

V and J are TRBV19 and TRBJ2-1, with 11 bases aligning to TRBD2. The length of the CDR3 is 13 residues. V trimming: 5 bases; J trimming: 13 bases; junction bases outside the gene matches: 7. CDR1 is LNHDA and CDR2 is SQIVND in the germline V gene (reference sequence). CDR3 sequence: CASSPRLAGIQFF. The CDR3 nucleotides read TGTGCCAGTAGTCCCAGACTAGCGGGAATCCAGTTCTTC. Full variable domain (missing parts from reference TRBV19 and TRBJ2-1): DGGITQSPKYLFRKEGQNVTLSCEQNLNHDAMYWYRQDPGQGLRLIYYSQIVNDFQKGDIAEGYSVSREKKESFPLTVTSAQKNPTAFYLCASSPRLAGIQFFGPGTRLTVL.

This clone was counted between two and nine times. This rearrangement joins TRBV12-3 or TRBV12-4 to TRBJ2-7; 7 nucleotides agree with TRBD1. The CDR3 is 13 residues long. Trimming cost V 4 bases and J 3 bases; bases outside gene matches: 3. The CDR3 is CASSWGTVYEQYF. In DNA, the CDR3 is TGTGCCAGCAGTTGGGGGACAGTCTACGAGCAGTACTTC.

The chain links TRBV6-5 to TRBJ1-2, with D perhaps TRBD1 (6 bases). Trimming stripped 6 bases from V and 5 bases from J, with 19 bases between. The CDR3 is 15 residues long. CDR1 and CDR2 from the germline V gene are MNHEY and SVGAGI. The DNA of the CDR3 is TGTGCCAGCAGGGACGCCCTTGGACAGAAGTATGGCTACACCTTC. It is translated as CASRDALGQKYGYTF.

The chain uses TRBV10-1 and TRBJ2-1, with D maybe TRBD1 (6 bases). V was cut by 5 bases and J by 10 bases, with 18 bases left in between. Germline-derived CDR1 and CDR2 are WNHNN and SYGVQD (reference sequence). The CDR3 spans 14 residues. CDR3 amino acids: CASSQGSTMREQFF. The CDR3 DNA reads TGCGCCAGCAGTCAGGGGTCTACAATGAGGGAGCAGTTCTTC.

The V gene is TRBV13, the J gene TRBJ1-1; the D is unclear. Between the trimmed V and J ends, which lost 5 bases and 5 bases, there was a span of 18 bases. Germline V lookup: CDR1 PRHDT, CDR2 FYEKMQ (reference sequence). This CDR3 is built from 15 residues. For the CDR3, the DNA is TGTGCCAGCAGCCCTTTTCTTGGGAGTGGGACTGAAGCTTTCTTT. It is translated as CASSPFLGSGTEAFF.

The rearrangement links TRBV6-4 to TRBJ2-5, with 9 bases matching TRBD1. This CDR3 has 13 residues. From germline, CDR1 is MRHNA and CDR2 SNTAGT. J lost 6 bases, V lost 3 bases, and 2 bases had no gene match. CDR3: CASSETGGKTQYF. Here the CDR3 DNA reads TGTGCCAGCAGTGAGACAGGGGGTAAGACCCAGTACTTC.

CDR3 loop: CAIRGQPGQGPGANVLTF. The CDR3 DNA sequence: TGTGCCATCAGAGGCCAACCGGGACAGGGACCTGGGGCCAACGTCCTGACTTTC. V usage is TRBV10-3 and J usage is TRBJ2-6; TRBD1 aligns across 9 bases. V shed 6 bases and J 2 bases; nucleotides not matched to a gene: 11. The CDR3 extends over 18 amino acids. CDR1 is ENHRY, CDR2 SYGVKD, per germline.

The chain couples TRBV6-2 or TRBV6-3 to TRBJ2-7; the D gene is possibly TRBD2 (5 bases). Trimming stripped 5 bases from V and 2 bases from J, with 10 bases between. CDR1 is MNHEY and CDR2 is SVGEGT in the germline V gene. CDR3 size: 13 residues. The CDR3 spells CASSTLATYEQYF. The DNA of the CDR3 is TGTGCCAGCAGTACTCTAGCTACCTACGAGCAGTACTTC.

The chain combines TRBV28 with TRBJ2-5; 7 bases map to TRBD1. This CDR3 is built from 15 residues. V shed 5 bases and J 3 bases; nucleotides not matched to a gene: 9. Germline CDR1 is MDHEN and CDR2 is SYDVKM. The CDR3 spells CASSRPQGEKETQYF. The DNA for the CDR3 is TGTGCCAGCAGTAGACCCCAGGGGGAGAAAGAGACCCAGTACTTC. The variable domain in full, completed from reference TRBV28 and TRBJ2-5, reads DVKVTQSSRYLVKRTGEKVFLECVQDMDHENMFWYRQDPGLGLRLIYFSYDVKMKEKGDIPEGYSVSREKKERFSLILESASTNQTSMYLCASSRPQGEKETQYFGPGTRLLVL.

This clone was picked up a small number of times. The chain recombines TRBV3-1 (or the pseudogene TRBV3-2) with TRBJ1-3, with D unresolved. The germline V and J ends were trimmed by 4 bases and 0 bases, with 10 bases remaining between them. The germline CDR1 and CDR2 sequences are LGHDT and YNNKEL (reference sequence). The CDR3 extends over 15 amino acids. The DNA for the CDR3 is TGTGCCAGCAGCCCAGTTGGTGACTCTGGAAACACCATATATTTT. It is translated as CASSPVGDSGNTIYF.

The chain couples TRBV9 to TRBJ2-7; 7 bases are a match to TRBD2. Germline CDR1 SGDLS, CDR2 YYNGEE. V lost 2 bases, J lost 3 bases, and 8 bases stayed unmatched. The CDR3 has 15 residues. The CDR3, as DNA: TGTGCCAGCAGCGTCGCTAGCGGAGACTACTACGAGCAGTACTTC. As protein: CASSVASGDYYEQYF. The complete variable domain, with remaining parts taken from reference TRBV9 and TRBJ2-7, reads DSGVTQTPKHLITATGQRVTLRCSPRSGDLSVYWYQQSLDQGLQFLIQYYNGEERAKGNILERFSAQQFPDLHSELNLSSLELGDSALYFCASSVASGDYYEQYFGPGTRLTVT.

In DNA form, the CDR3 reads TGTGCCAGCAGTTCGGGGGGGTCTAACGCTGAAGCTTTCTTT. It is translated as CASSSGGSNAEAFF. V is TRBV28 and J is TRBJ1-1; weak D call: TRBD1 (5 bases). This CDR3 is 14 amino acids long. V lost 4 bases to trimming and J lost 6 bases, with 15 bases between them. CDR1 is MDHEN and CDR2 is SYDVKM in the germline V gene.

This chain joins TRBV5-4 and TRBJ1-2, with 8 bases matching TRBD1. CDR1 is SGHNT and CDR2 is YYREEE in the germline V gene (reference sequence). V lost 2 bases to trimming and J lost 8 bases; unmatched junction nucleotides: 11. The CDR3 loop spans 15 amino acids. The CDR3 loop is CASSFFDRGRGGYTF. CDR3 coding DNA: TGTGCCAGCAGCTTCTTCGACAGGGGACGAGGCGGCTACACCTTC.

The chain is built from TRBV5-1 and TRBJ2-6; D may be TRBD2 (5 bases). V gave up 1 base and J gave up 2 bases, with 10 bases separating them. The CDR3 has 16 amino acids. Germline V gene sequence: CDR1 SGHRS, CDR2 YFSETQ. CDR3 residues: CASSLPGSAGANVLTF. The DNA of the CDR3 is TGCGCCAGCAGCTTGCCGGGGTCGGCTGGGGCCAACGTCCTGACTTTC.